This T cell receptor (beta chain) appears in the sequencing data of a study of T cell repertoires in cytomegalovirus infection. Per germline, CDR1 SEHNR and CDR2 FQNEAQ (reference sequence). This CDR3 has 15 amino acids. V shed 2 bases and J 5 bases; nucleotides not matched to a gene: 3. A remark on this clonotype: The antigen remains undetermined.

TCRdb analysed the reads with MiXCR anew, one entry per CDR3 protein. The sample shows approximately 1,000,000 distinct CDR3 sequences, roughly 31% of them seen only once. The rearrangement uses TRBV7-9 and TRBJ1-6, with 7 bases identical to TRBD1. The source is a human donor in good health (CMV status not recorded). Some clones in this sample may be carry-over from other donors' samples. The sample was cultured CD8+ T cells from PBMCs, taken from culture after CMV antigen stimulation. DNA of the CDR3: TGTGCCAGCAGCTTACCCGGGACAGATAATTCACCCCTCCACTTT. Translation: CASSLPGTDNSPLHF.